Included here is one T cell receptor beta chain sequence, with context. This receptor's antigen is unknown. No per-base quality is available; no much larger clone lies one base away. Patients had resection either for delayed recurrence of a solitary brain metastasis or for synchronous oligometastatic disease. To avoid including cancers other than NSCLC, any patient with a history of multiple malignancies was excluded. Tumor areas were macrodissected from roughly five deparaffinized around 9.1 um unstained sections, using marked H&E slides as a guide. Every specimen was formalin-fixed and paraffin-embedded (FFPE). The AllPrep DNA/RNA FFPE Kit was used for extraction of genomic DNA. Between about 2 and 5.5 ug genomic DNA was input per sample, with paired samples receiving equal DNA input. TCR beta libraries were constructed with the immunoSEQ hsTCRbeta Kit, with multiplexed V and J gene primers used across two PCR steps. The pooled libraries, together with positive and negative controls, were sequenced on an Illumina MiSeq running a 100-cycle paired-end protocol. The authors' pipeline ran thus. The immunoSEQ vendor processed the raw data into normalized, annotated TCR beta repertoire reports. Richness was defined as unique clones by nucleotide sequence, and total richness was extrapolated with the iChao1 and Efron-Thisted estimators. Pielou's evenness, Simpson's index, top-ten clone proportional abundance, and Morisita overlap index were used to characterize and compare paired lesions. TCRdb took this table from immuneACCESS and kept in-frame rearrangements with V and J called. Such tables lack part of the clones; where checked against another copy, unresolved V genes explain under half of the gap, and the rest is unexplained. V, J and clone size reflect that table, while D and trimming were determined from the DNA. In this sample the table shows about 1,700 clones, about 87% of which occur a single time. The top ten clones comprise roughly 6.3% of the sample.

The CDR3, from cysteine to phenylalanine, totals 15 residues. The sequence is cut down to CDR3 DNA, 45 bases in frame from base 1. CDR1 and CDR2 are drawn from the germline V gene: WSHSY, SAAADI. V is shortened by 4 bases, J by 0 bases, and the region joining them spans 12 bases. The data derive from a study of T cells in lung cancer brain metastases (dated by TCRdb to 2016 to 2018). About the full investigation: Of the approximately 22 patients, approximately 18 had a history of tobacco use, with a median of 40 pack-years. Patients had a median age at first diagnosis of approximately 52 years, with about 9 males and around eleven females. An average DNA integrity number of 3.8 was found in both primary and metastatic specimens, and no significant difference was detected between sites. Eighteen of the 20 patients received no interval therapy between primary and metastasis resection. Median interval between primary and brain metastasis specimen acquisition was about 350 days. TCR beta CDR3 repertoires were compared between fully resected primary non-small cell lung cancers and paired brain metastases. The cohort comprised approximately 20 patients contributing 40 or so specimens, one primary lung lesion and one brain metastasis each.

What the authors observed across the whole study: In brain metastases, the ten most abundant clones accounted for a significantly larger fraction of the repertoire than in primaries, a finding that suggests clonal expansion. Brain metastases had significantly fewer unique productive clones than paired primaries (median around 1,500 versus 5,000). The study could not control for the effects of preoperative corticosteroids on T cell infiltration in brain metastases. DNA fragmentation in the FFPE samples may have kept the complete infiltrating T cell repertoire from being retrieved. Most clones were specific to a single lesion, and overlap between paired lesions was limited (mean Morisita index roughly 0.25).

The rearranged chain carries TRBV10-2 and TRBJ1-2, with a tentative D gene TRBD1 over 6 matching bases. The origin of this receptor is a man aged 60-69 years with non-small cell lung cancer that had spread to the brain. The sequencing sample was made of tumor tissue from a brain metastasis. Reading the label with the study, this specimen's cell subset or site is: paired resected brain metastasis. DNA sequence: TGCGCCAGCAGTGCCAGGGACACAACTAACTATGGCTACACCTTC. It encodes CASSARDTTNYGYTF.